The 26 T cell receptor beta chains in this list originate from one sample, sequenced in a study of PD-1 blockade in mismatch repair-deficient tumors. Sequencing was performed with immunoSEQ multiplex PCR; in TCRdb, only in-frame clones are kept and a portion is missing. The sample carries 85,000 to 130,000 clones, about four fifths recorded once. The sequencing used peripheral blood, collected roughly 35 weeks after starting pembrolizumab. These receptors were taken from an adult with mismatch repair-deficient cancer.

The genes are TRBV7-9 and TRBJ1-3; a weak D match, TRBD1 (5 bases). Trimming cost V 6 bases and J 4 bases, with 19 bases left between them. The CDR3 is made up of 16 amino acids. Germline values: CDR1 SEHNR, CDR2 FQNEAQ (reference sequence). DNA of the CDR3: TGTGCCAGCAGTTACATTGGGGGTGCGACGGGAAACACCATATATTTT. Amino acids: CASSYIGGATGNTIYF.

The CDR3 nucleotides are TGTGCCACCAACGGAGACAGTCTCTCTAATGAAAAACTGTTTTTT. This sequence encodes CATNGDSLSNEKLFF. This chain uses TRBV15 with TRBJ1-4; maybe TRBD1 (5 bases). The germline V gene encodes CDR1 LNHNV and CDR2 YYDKDF (reference sequence). V was clipped by 7 bases and J by 3 bases, with 15 bases between them. CDR3 length: 15 residues.

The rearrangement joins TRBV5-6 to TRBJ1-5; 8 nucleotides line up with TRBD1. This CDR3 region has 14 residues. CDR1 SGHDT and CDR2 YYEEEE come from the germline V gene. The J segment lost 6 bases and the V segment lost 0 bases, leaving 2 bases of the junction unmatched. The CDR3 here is CASSLEGQAQPQHF. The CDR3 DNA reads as TGTGCCAGCAGCTTGGAGGGACAGGCTCAGCCCCAGCATTTT.

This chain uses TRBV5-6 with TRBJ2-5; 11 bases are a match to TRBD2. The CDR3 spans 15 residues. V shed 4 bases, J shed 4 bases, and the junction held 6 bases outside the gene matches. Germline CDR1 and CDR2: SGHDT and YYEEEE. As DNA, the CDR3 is TGTGCCAGCAGCCTACTAGCGGGAGCTAGAGAGACCCAGTACTTC. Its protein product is CASSLLAGARETQYF. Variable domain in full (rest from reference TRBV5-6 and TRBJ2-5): DAGVTQSPTHLIKTRGQQVTLRCSPKSGHDTVSWYQQALGQGPQFIFQYYEEEERQRGNFPDRFSGHQFPNYSSELNVNALLLGDSALYLCASSLLAGARETQYFGPGTRLLVL.

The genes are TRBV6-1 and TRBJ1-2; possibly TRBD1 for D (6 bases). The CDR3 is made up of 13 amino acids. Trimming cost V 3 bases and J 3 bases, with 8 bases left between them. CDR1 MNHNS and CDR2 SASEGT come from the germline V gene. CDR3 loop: CASSDRGDYGYTF. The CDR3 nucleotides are TGTGCCAGCAGTGATAGGGGGGACTATGGCTACACCTTC.

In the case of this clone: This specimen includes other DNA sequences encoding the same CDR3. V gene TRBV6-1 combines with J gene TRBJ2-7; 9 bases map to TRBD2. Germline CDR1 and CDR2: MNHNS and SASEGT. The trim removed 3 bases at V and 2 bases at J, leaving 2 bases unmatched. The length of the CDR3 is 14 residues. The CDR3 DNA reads TGTGCCAGCAGTGAGACTAGCGGAGCCTACGAGCAGTACTTC. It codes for CASSETSGAYEQYF.

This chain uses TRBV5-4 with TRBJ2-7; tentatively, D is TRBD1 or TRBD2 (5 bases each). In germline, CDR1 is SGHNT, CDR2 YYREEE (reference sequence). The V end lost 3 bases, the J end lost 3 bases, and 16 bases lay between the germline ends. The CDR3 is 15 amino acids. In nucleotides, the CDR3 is TGTGCCAGCAGCTCGGGACCGCCGGACCTCTACGAGCAGTACTTC. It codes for CASSSGPPDLYEQYF. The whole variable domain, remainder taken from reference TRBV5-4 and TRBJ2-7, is ETGVTQSPTHLIKTRGQQVTLRCSSQSGHNTVSWYQQALGQGPQFIFQYYREEENGRGNFPPRFSGLQFPNYSSELNVNALELDDSALYLCASSSGPPDLYEQYFGPGTRLTVT.

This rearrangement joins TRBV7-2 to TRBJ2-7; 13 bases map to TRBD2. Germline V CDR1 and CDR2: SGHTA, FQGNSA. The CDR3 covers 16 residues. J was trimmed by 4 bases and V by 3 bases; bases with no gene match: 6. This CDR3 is CASSFEGTSGTYEQYF. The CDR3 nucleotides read TGTGCCAGCAGCTTTGAAGGGACTAGCGGGACGTACGAGCAGTACTTC.

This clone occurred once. The CDR3, as DNA: TGTGCCAGCAGCCTCCGGGACAGGGCCTTACATACGCAGTATTTT. Residues: CASSLRDRALHTQYF. V and J are TRBV13 and TRBJ2-3; 9 bases are a match to TRBD1. CDR3 length equals 15 residues. Germline V lookup: CDR1 PRHDT, CDR2 FYEKMQ (reference sequence). The V and J ends lost 5 bases and 7 bases, in that order; junction bases with no gene match: 10.

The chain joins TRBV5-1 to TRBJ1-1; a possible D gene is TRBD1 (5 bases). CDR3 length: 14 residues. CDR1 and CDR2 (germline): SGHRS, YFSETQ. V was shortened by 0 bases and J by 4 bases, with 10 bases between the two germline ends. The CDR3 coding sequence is TGCGCCAGCAGCTTGGACGCGGGGGGCACTGAAGCTTTCTTT. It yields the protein CASSLDAGGTEAFF.

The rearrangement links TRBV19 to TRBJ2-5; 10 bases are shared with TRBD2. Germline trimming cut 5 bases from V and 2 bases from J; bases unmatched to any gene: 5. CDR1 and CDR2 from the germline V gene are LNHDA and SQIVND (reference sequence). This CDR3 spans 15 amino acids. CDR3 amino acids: CASSAGLAVQETQYF. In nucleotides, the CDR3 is TGTGCCAGTAGTGCTGGACTAGCGGTACAAGAGACCCAGTACTTC.

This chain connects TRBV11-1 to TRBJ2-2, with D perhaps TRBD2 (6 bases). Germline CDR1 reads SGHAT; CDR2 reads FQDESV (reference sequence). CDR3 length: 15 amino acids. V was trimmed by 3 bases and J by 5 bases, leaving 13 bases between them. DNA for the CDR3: TGTGCCAGCAGCTTTCAGGGCGGAGGGACCGGGGAGCTGTTTTTT. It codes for CASSFQGGGTGELFF.

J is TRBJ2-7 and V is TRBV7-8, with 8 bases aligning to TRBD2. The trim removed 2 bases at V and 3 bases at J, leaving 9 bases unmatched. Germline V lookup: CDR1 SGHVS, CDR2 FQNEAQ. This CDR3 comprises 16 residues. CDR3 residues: CASSLLPGLGIYEQYF. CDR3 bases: TGTGCCAGCAGCTTACTACCGGGACTAGGTATCTACGAGCAGTACTTC. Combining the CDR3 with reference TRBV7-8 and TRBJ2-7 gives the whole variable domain GAGVSQSPRYKVAKRGQDVALRCDPISGHVSLFWYQQALGQGPEFLTYFQNEAQLDKSGLPSDRFFAERPEGSVSTLKIQRTQQEDSAVYLCASSLLPGLGIYEQYFGPGTRLTVT.

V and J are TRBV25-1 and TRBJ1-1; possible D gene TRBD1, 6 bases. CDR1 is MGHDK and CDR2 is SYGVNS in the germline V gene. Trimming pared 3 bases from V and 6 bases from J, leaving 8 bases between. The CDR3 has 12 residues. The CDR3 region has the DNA TGTGCCAGCAGTGAGACAGGTCCTGAAGCTTTCTTT. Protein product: CASSETGPEAFF.

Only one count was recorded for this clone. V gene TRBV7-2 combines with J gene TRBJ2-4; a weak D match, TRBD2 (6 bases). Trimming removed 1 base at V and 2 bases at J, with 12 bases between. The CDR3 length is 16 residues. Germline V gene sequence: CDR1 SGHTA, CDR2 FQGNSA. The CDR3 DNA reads TGTGCCAGCAGCTTAGGGGGGGTGATGACCAAAAACATTCAGTACTTC. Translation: CASSLGGVMTKNIQYF.

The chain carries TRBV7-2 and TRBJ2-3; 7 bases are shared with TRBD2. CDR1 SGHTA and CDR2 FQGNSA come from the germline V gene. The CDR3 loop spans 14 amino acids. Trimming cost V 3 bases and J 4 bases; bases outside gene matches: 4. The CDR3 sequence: CASSFLAAADTQYF. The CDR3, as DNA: TGTGCCAGCAGCTTTCTAGCGGCGGCAGATACGCAGTATTTT.

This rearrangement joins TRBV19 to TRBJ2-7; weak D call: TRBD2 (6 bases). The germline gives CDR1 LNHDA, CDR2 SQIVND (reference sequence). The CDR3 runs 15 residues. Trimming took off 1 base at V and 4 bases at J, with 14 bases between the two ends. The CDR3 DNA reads TGTGCCAGTAGTATAGCCCCGGCGGGGATTTACGAGCAGTACTTC. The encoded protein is CASSIAPAGIYEQYF.

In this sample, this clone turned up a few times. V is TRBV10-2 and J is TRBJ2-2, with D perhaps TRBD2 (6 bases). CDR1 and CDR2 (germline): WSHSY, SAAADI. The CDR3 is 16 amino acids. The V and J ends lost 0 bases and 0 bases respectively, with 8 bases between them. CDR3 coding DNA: TGCGCCAGCAGTGAGTCTTGGGGGGCGAACACCGGGGAGCTGTTTTTT. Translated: CASSESWGANTGELFF.

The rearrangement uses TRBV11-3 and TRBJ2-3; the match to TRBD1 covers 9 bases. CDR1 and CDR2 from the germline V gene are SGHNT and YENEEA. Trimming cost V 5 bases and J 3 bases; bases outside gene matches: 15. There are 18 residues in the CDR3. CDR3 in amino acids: CASSPLYLTGGETDTQYF. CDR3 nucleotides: TGTGCCAGCAGCCCCCTCTACCTGACAGGGGGGGAGACAGATACGCAGTATTTT. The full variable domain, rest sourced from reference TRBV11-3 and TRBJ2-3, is EAGVVQSPRYKIIEKKQPVAFWCNPISGHNTLYWYLQNLGQGPELLIRYENEEAVDDSQLPKDRFSAERLKGVDSTLKIQPAELGDSAVYLCASSPLYLTGGETDTQYFGPGTRLTVL.

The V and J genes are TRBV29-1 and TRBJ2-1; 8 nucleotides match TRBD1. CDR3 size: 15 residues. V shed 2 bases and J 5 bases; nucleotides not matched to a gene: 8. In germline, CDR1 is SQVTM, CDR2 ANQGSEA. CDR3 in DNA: TGCAGCGTTGAATATGGCAGGGGGCAGGACAATGAGCAGTTCTTC. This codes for CSVEYGRGQDNEQFF.

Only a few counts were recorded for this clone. The CDR3 sequence: CAWRTSGIYEQYF. The CDR3 DNA follows: TGTGCCTGGAGGACTAGCGGGATCTACGAGCAGTACTTC. The rearrangement joins TRBV30 to TRBJ2-7, with 11 bases lining up with TRBD2. The CDR3 consists of 13 residues. The germline V gene has CDR1 GTSNPN and CDR2 SVGIG (reference sequence). Losses at the gene ends were 3 bases for V and 3 bases for J; bases not matched to a gene: 1.

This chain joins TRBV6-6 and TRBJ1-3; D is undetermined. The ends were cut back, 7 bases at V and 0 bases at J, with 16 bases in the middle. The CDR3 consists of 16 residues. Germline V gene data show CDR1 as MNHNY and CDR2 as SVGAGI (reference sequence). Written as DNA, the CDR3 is TGTGCCAGCACCCATAATGCAGAGGTCTCTGGAAACACCATATATTTT. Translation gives CASTHNAEVSGNTIYF.

The CDR3 bases are TGTGCCAGCAGTGTTCCCCTGTCGTGGGCTAGCGAGAGCCCAGATACGCAGTATTTT. It specifies CASSVPLSWASESPDTQYF. The rearrangement joins TRBV2 to TRBJ2-3, with D tentatively TRBD2 (6 bases). Deletions cut 4 bases from V and 4 bases from J, with 27 bases between. CDR1 is SNHLY and CDR2 is FYNNEI in the germline V gene. The CDR3 totals 19 residues.

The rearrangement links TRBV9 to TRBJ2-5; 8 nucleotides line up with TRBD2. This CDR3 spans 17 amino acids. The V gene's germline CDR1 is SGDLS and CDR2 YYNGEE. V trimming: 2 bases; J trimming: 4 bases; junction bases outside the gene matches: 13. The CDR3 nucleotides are TGTGCCAGCAGCGTTAATTCGGAGCGGGAGTTTGGAGAGACCCAGTACTTC. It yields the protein CASSVNSEREFGETQYF.

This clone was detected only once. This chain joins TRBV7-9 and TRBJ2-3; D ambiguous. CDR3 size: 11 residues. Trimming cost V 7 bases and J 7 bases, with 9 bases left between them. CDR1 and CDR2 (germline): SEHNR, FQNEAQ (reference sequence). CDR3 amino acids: CASTRSHTQYF. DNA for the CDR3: TGTGCCAGCACCCGGAGCCATACGCAGTATTTT. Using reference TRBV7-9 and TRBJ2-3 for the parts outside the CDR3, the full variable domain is DTGVSQNPRHKITKRGQNVTFRCDPISEHNRLYWYRQTLGQGPEFLTYFQNEAQLEKSRLLSDRFSAERPKGSFSTLEIQRTEQGDSAMYLCASTRSHTQYFGPGTRLTVL.

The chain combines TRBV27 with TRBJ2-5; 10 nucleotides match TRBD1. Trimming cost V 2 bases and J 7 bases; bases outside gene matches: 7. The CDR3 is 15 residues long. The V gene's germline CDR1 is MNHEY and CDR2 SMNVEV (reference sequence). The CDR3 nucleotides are TGTGCCAGCAGTTTACCGACAGGGGGCGTTGGGACCCAGTACTTC. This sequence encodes CASSLPTGGVGTQYF.